The text below deals with one T cell receptor beta chain. The data originate from a study of CD8 T cells in Susac syndrome. RNA totalling roughly 0.45 to 1 ug underwent reverse transcription with random hexamers. Each CDR3 protein is one row after TCRdb ran MiXCR on the immunoSEQ multiplex PCR reads. The sample contains 210,000 or so distinct CDR3 sequences, approximately 94% of which appear only once. Sequencing was carried out using CD4+ T cells from PBMCs. The origin of this receptor is a human donor with Susac syndrome.

The CDR3 bases are TGTGCCTGGAGTGCCGGGCCCATCCAAGAGACCCAGTACTTC. This sequence encodes CAWSAGPIQETQYF. V usage is TRBV30 and J usage is TRBJ2-5; D call uncertain. The CDR3 extends over 14 amino acids. V lost 1 base to trimming and J lost 1 base, with 10 bases between them. Germline V CDR1 and CDR2: GTSNPN, SVGIG (reference sequence). The full variable domain, in which reference TRBV30 and TRBJ2-5 provide the parts outside the CDR3, is SQTIHQWPATLVQPVGSPLSLECTVEGTSNPNLYWYRQAAGRGLQLLFYSVGIGQISSEVPQNLSASRPQDRQFILSSKKLLLSDSGFYLCAWSAGPIQETQYFGPGTRLLVL.